This T cell receptor beta chain was observed in a study of OX40 agonist ivuxolimab in advanced cancers. Background on the whole study: Ivuxolimab was a fully human IgG2 agonistic monoclonal antibody targeting the costimulatory receptor OX40 (CD134). The paper describes the monotherapy dose-escalation part (N = 52 patients) of the phase I trial of ivuxolimab. The purpose of peripheral TCRbeta sequencing was to test whether ivuxolimab changed TCR sequence diversity and led to clonal T-cell expansion. Prior anti-PD-1, anti-PD-L1 or anti-CTLA-4 therapy was permitted, and approximately 41% of dose-escalation patients had received checkpoint inhibitors. Intravenous ivuxolimab was administered to patients every 2 weeks at six dose levels: 0.01, 0.1, 0.3, 1.5, 3 and 10 mg/kg. Partial responses occurred in three dose-escalation patients: two with cutaneous melanoma and one with hepatocellular carcinoma. A male proportion of 82.7% and a mean age of approximately 55 years, ranging from roughly 23 to 79, were recorded for the dose-escalation cohort. Of the roughly 50 dose-escalation patients, hepatocellular carcinoma was present in 19, melanoma in roughly 15, renal cell carcinoma in 9 and head and neck cancer in 9.

To note about this clone: The target of this receptor is not known. No quality values exist for individual bases; no much larger clone is one base distant.

Broad study findings and their caveats: In partial responders in the 0.1-3.0 mg/kg groups, normalized peripheral clonal expansion was found to be among the lowest, especially among CD8+ T cells. Low levels of normalized T-cell clonal expansion were also shown by some nonresponding patients. At doses from 0.1 to 3.0 mg/kg, clonal expansion was seen in both CD4+ and CD8+ blood T cells between baseline and week 6. The antigen specificity of the clonally expanded peripheral T cells was not determined. After ivuxolimab, expanded clones were on average more numerous among CD8+ T cells than among CD4+ T cells.

To sequence the TCRbeta CDR3 region, genomic DNA was isolated from the sorted cells. TCRbeta CDR3 regions were sequenced using the immunoSEQ Assay. TCRdb provides this immuneACCESS table in a form limited to in-frame rearrangements. Some clones are lacking; in checked studies, under half of them reflect an unresolved V gene, and why the rest are absent is not known. The sample table contains about 66,000 clones; only one count was recorded for 86% of them. Under 4.5% of the sample is held by the ten biggest clonotypes. The trial excluded patients who had a history of autoimmune disease or were on systemic immunosuppression. In every dose cohort, peripheral blood was drawn for TCR sequencing at baseline, cycle 4 day 1, and cycle 7 day 1. Samples came from an open-label, multicenter, first-in-human phase I dose-escalation trial of ivuxolimab. The trial enrolled adults with locally advanced or metastatic head and neck squamous cell, hepatocellular, melanoma or renal cell carcinoma. Before TCR sequencing, CD4+ T cells and CD8+ T cells from peripheral blood were sorted into separate populations.

The germline V gene specifies SGHTA as CDR1 and FQGTGA as CDR2. After removal of 5 bases from V and 7 bases from J, the junction retains 17 bases not matched to a gene. Including cysteine and phenylalanine, the CDR3 has 16 amino acids. The retained sequence is limited to the CDR3, 48 bases, with the frame set at the first base. Material: CD4+ or CD8+ T cells sorted from blood, obtained in a trial of the OX40 agonist ivuxolimab. The sequence links TRBV7-3 to TRBJ2-7; TRBD2 matches 7 bases in the middle. The TCR originated in an adult with an advanced solid tumor such as melanoma, head and neck, liver or kidney cancer. The CDR3 region has the sequence CASSPRGSPGLYEQYF. In nucleotides, the sequence is TGTGCCAGCAGCCCCCGAGGCTCTCCGGGACTATATGAGCAGTACTTC. Reference TRBV7-3 and TRBJ2-7 genes cover what lies past the CDR3, so the full variable domain is GAGVSQTPSNKVTEKGKYVELRCDPISGHTALYWYRQSLGQGPEFLIYFQGTGAADDSGLPNDRFFAVRPEGSVSTLKIQRTERGDSAVYLCASSPRGSPGLYEQYFGPGTRLTVT.